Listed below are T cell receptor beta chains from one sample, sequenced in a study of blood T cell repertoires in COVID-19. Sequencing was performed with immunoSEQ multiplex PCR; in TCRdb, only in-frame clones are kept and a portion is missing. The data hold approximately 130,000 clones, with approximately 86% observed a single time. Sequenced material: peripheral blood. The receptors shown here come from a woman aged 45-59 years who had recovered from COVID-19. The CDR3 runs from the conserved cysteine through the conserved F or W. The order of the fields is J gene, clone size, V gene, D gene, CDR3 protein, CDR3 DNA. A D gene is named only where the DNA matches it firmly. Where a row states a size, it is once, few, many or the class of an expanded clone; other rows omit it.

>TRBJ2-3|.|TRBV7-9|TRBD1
CASSFRQGASTDTQYF
TGTGCCAGCAGCTTCCGACAGGGGGCGAGCACAGATACGCAGTATTTT
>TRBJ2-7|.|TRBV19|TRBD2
CASSPQGGGRIRYF
TGTGCCAGTAGTCCCCAGGGAGGCGGGAGGATTCGGTACTTC
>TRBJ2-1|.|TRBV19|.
CASSSSGAYNNEQFF
TGTGCCAGTAGTTCTTCTGGGGCTTACAACAATGAGCAGTTCTTC
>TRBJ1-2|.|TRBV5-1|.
CASSLIGGEGYTF
TGCGCCAGCAGCCTAATAGGGGGGGAAGGCTACACCTTC
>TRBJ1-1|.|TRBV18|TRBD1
CASSPQRGRMDTEAFF
TGTGCCAGCTCACCACAAAGGGGGCGAATGGACACTGAAGCTTTCTTT
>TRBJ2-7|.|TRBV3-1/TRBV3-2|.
CASSQGTGLPEQYF
TGTGCCAGCAGCCAAGGAACAGGGCTACCCGAGCAGTACTTC
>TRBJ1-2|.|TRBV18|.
CASSPSGSGALPYGYTF
TGTGCCAGCTCACCATCTGGCTCAGGGGCGCTCCCCTATGGCTACACCTTC
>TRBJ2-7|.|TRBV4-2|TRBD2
CASSQVYDTSATYEQYF
TGTGCCAGCAGCCAAGTTTACGATACTAGCGCGACCTACGAGCAGTACTTC
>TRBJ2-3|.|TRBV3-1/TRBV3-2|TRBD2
CASSHGGRAVDTQYF
TGTGCCAGCAGCCACGGCGGGAGGGCGGTAGATACGCAGTATTTT
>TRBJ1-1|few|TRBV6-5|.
CASIRGGSPEAFF
TGTGCCAGCATTAGGGGGGGAAGTCCTGAAGCTTTCTTT
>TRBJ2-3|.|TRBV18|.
CASSSLAGTLTDTQYF
TGTGCCAGCTCATCCTTAGCCGGGACTCTCACAGATACGCAGTATTTT
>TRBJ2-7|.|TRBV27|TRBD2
CASSSGRADASYEQYF
TGTGCCAGCAGTTCAGGGAGGGCGGACGCCTCCTACGAGCAGTACTTC
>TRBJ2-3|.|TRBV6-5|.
CATRSTGDTQYF
TGTGCCACCAGGTCTACGGGAGATACGCAGTATTTT
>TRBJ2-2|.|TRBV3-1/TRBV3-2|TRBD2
CASSPLTSGRAPGELFF
TGTGCCAGCAGCCCCCTGACTAGCGGGAGGGCCCCCGGGGAGCTGTTTTTT
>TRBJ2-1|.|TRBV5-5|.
CASSLGSIRNNEQFF
TGTGCCAGCAGCCTAGGGAGTATACGAAACAATGAGCAGTTCTTC
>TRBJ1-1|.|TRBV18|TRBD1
CASSAGQGHTEAFF
TGTGCCAGCTCAGCTGGACAGGGTCACACTGAAGCTTTCTTT
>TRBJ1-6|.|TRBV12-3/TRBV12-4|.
CASSVQGSSPLHF
TGTGCCAGCAGCGTTCAGGGTAGTTCACCCCTCCACTTT
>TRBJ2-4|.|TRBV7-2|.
CASSLATGPDIQYF
TGTGCCAGCAGCTTAGCTACAGGGCCAGACATTCAGTACTTC
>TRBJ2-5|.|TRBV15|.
CATAPRVTETQYF
TGTGCCACTGCACCGAGGGTGACGGAGACCCAGTACTTC
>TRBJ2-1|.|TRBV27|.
CASSLTGGSLSYNEQFF
TGTGCCAGCAGTCTAACCGGGGGTTCGCTATCCTACAATGAGCAGTTCTTC
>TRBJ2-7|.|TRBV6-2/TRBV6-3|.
CASSYSRDLGFYDEQYF
TGTGCCAGCAGTTACTCGAGGGATCTAGGTTTCTACGACGAGCAGTACTTC
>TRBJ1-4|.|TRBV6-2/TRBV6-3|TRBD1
CASSTDRLGKLFF
TGTGCCAGCAGCACGGACAGGCTCGGGAAACTGTTTTTT
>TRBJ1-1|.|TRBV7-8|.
CASSLRFMNTEAFF
TGTGCCAGCAGCTTGAGGTTCATGAACACTGAAGCTTTCTTT
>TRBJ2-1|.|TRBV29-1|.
CSVEGAGYNEQFF
TGCAGCGTTGAAGGGGCGGGGTATAATGAGCAGTTCTTC
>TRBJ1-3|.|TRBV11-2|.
CASSLDHWARNTIYF
TGTGCCAGCAGCTTAGATCACTGGGCCCGAAACACCATATATTTT
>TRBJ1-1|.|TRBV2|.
CASSDLLSGDEAFF
TGTGCCAGCAGTGACCTACTCTCAGGGGATGAAGCTTTCTTT
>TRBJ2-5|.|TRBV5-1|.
CASSLVGEETQYF
TGCGCCAGCAGCTTGGTCGGGGAGGAGACCCAGTACTTC